This entry lists 8 T cell receptor beta chains sequenced from one sample in a study of T cell responses to AZD1222 COVID-19 vaccine. Profiling relied on immunoSEQ multiplex PCR, and the TCRdb table lists in-frame clones only, not all of them. The sample shows approximately 110,000 clones, about 85% of them seen only once. Material: peripheral blood, obtained on day 0 of AZD1222 vaccination. Source of these receptors: an adult in good health.

This chain joins TRBV6-2 or TRBV6-3 and TRBJ1-5, with D possibly being TRBD1 (5 bases). Germline V gene sequence: CDR1 MNHEY, CDR2 SVGEGT. The CDR3 spans 16 residues. Trimming stripped 4 bases from V and 2 bases from J, with 15 bases between. The DNA of the CDR3 is TGTGCCAGCAGTTTTACCGGGGCGTCCGGCAATCAGCCCCAGCATTTT. As protein: CASSFTGASGNQPQHF.

Only one count was recorded for this clone. The chain joins TRBV2 to TRBJ2-7; D not resolved. V lost 4 bases, J lost 4 bases, and 2 bases lay in between. Germline V CDR1 and CDR2: SNHLY, FYNNEI. The CDR3 contains 10 residues. The CDR3 sequence: CASSAYEQYF. The CDR3 DNA reads TGTGCCAGCAGTGCTTACGAGCAGTACTTC.

The chain links TRBV5-1 to TRBJ1-1, with 8 bases fitting TRBD1. This CDR3 has 14 residues. Germline V gene sequence: CDR1 SGHRS, CDR2 YFSETQ. Germline trimming cut 3 bases from V and 4 bases from J; bases unmatched to any gene: 5. CDR3 DNA sequence: TGCGCCAGCAGCTCGGGACAGGTCCGCACTGAAGCTTTCTTT. Its protein is CASSSGQVRTEAFF.

The chain is built from TRBV6-5 and TRBJ2-7; 9 nucleotides agree with TRBD1. Germline trimming cut 6 bases from V and 2 bases from J; bases unmatched to any gene: 5. CDR1 and CDR2 (germline): MNHEY, SVGAGI. CDR3 length equals 14 residues. The CDR3 loop is CASRGQGKTYEQYF. The DNA of the CDR3 is TGTGCCAGCAGGGGACAGGGTAAAACCTACGAGCAGTACTTC.

This clone was detected once. This sequence joins TRBV20-1 and TRBJ2-7; D unclear. Germline V CDR1 and CDR2: DFQATT, SNEGSKA (reference sequence). The length of the CDR3 is 10 residues. V was pared by 5 bases and J by 6 bases, with 8 bases between. CDR3 protein: CSADLGEQYF. CDR3 nucleotides: TGCAGTGCTGACCTAGGCGAGCAGTACTTC.

The chain has TRBV6-5 and TRBJ2-5; 7 bases are a match to TRBD2. Germline V gene sequence: CDR1 MNHEY, CDR2 SVGAGI. Trimming took 0 bases from V and 4 from J; bases not matched to a gene: 2. The CDR3 spans 14 residues. This CDR3 reads CASSYSRLAETQYF. In DNA, the CDR3 is TGTGCCAGCAGTTACTCGAGACTAGCAGAGACCCAGTACTTC.

A single count supports this clone. The V and J genes are TRBV5-6 and TRBJ2-5; 8 bases are a match to TRBD1. Trimming at V came to 4 bases and at J to 5 bases, leaving 10 bases not matched to a gene. The germline gives CDR1 SGHDT, CDR2 YYEEEE. The CDR3 sequence is 15 residues long. CDR3 nucleotide sequence: TGTGCCAGCAGCACCCAGGGACAGGTTCCGGAGACCCAGTACTTC. This gives the protein CASSTQGQVPETQYF.

This chain joins TRBV6-5 and TRBJ1-4; maybe TRBD1 (6 bases). V lost 7 bases and J lost 8, with 17 bases in between. This CDR3 has 14 amino acids. Germline V lookup: CDR1 MNHEY, CDR2 SVGAGI. CDR3 in DNA: TGTGCCAGCATCTTTAGGACAGATTCCGAAAAACTGTTTTTT. This sequence encodes CASIFRTDSEKLFF.